This T cell receptor beta chain originates from a study of blood T cells in healthy people across ages. General study results and limits: Diversity was higher, and naive CD4+ cells more numerous, in long-lived donors than in aged donors.

A second PCR of roughly 7 to 11 cycles used a sample-barcoded 5' primer and a J-beta primer mix. In TCRdb, the 5' RACE reads were re-called with MiXCR into one record per CDR3 protein. The table includes about 1.4 million distinct CDR3 sequences, 55% to 75% detected once. Deletions cut 0 bases from V and 0 bases from J, with 9 bases between. The CDR3 is made up of 16 amino acids. Germline V gives CDR1 SGHDT, CDR2 YYEEEE. Note on this clonotype: Its antigen is undetermined.

The receptor was derived from a man aged 18 to 30 in good health. The sample comprised blood. The rearrangement links TRBV5-6 to TRBJ1-4; D possibly corresponds to TRBD1 (6 bases). The CDR3 DNA follows: TGTGCCAGCAGCTTGGCCCGACAGGCAACTAATGAAAAACTGTTTTTT. It codes for CASSLARQATNEKLFF.